This TCR beta chain was found in a study of blood T cell repertoires in COVID-19 (dated by TCRdb to 2019 to 2021). Background on the whole study: The collaborator samples originated in the United States, Italy and Spain and spanned the acute and convalescent phases of COVID-19. The dataset comprised deeply sampled blood TCRbeta repertoires from subjects exposed to, actively infected with, or recovered from COVID-19. The repertoires were released in a freely available public database intended as a resource for research on the immune response to SARS-CoV-2. Where available, HLA class I and class II types were taken from metadata supplied by the sample provider and were not determined by assay-based typing. Nearly every sample came with metadata listing a de-identified subject ID, COVID-19 status, age in years and sex. The material from the prospective study consisted of cDNA or gDNA derived from T cells, B-cell-depleted T cells, or PBMCs. Samples were obtained from the ongoing ImmuneRACE study (first 160 participants) and from 1,200 or so subjects provided by 6 global collaborators. What the authors observed across the whole study: How much clinical and demographic metadata was included differed by source and by participant, and the metadata was provided uncurated.

On this clone itself: Its antigen target is currently unknown. Base qualities are not recorded, but no much larger clone differs from it by a single base.

Collaborating institutions collected whole blood in K2EDTA tubes following their own protocols. Collaborator samples were shipped for TCRbeta analysis as frozen whole blood, isolated PBMCs, or DNA extracted from either sample type. The immunoSEQ Assay, a bias-controlled multiplex PCR, was used to amplify TCRbeta CDR3 regions from genomic DNA. Concerning the study's data processing: The number of nucleated cells in each sample was estimated from the amplification of reference gene primers within the assay. Sequence reads were collapsed and filtered to measure the absolute abundance of every unique TCRbeta CDR3 rearrangement. Productive Simpson clonality was computed per sample as the square root of Simpson's diversity index over productive rearrangements. This is the immuneACCESS table as TCRdb keeps it, with only in-frame sequences that have V and J called. A part of the clones is gone; compared with another copy, unresolved V genes explain less than half, and the rest is unexplained. For V, J and clone size, that table is used; D and trimming come from the DNA. In all, the sample holds 130,000 to 150,000 clones, and roughly 87% of those were seen once. The top ten clonotypes cover approximately 0.95% of the sample.

Spanning cysteine to phenylalanine, the CDR3 consists of 13 amino acids. The CDR3 DNA has 39 bases and is translated from base 1. The germline V gene (reference sequence) yields SGHNT for CDR1 and YYREEE for CDR2. Between the V and J ends, shortened by 1 base and 8 bases respectively, the junction contains 12 bases. The rearrangement joined TRBV5-4 to TRBJ1-2, with TRBD1 as a weak D call on 5 bases. The sequencing sample was made of peripheral blood. The TCR originated in a woman aged 50 to 65 with acute or convalescent COVID-19. This receptor carries the CDR3 CASSLPGLIGYTF. The DNA reads as follows: TGTGCCAGCAGCTTGCCAGGGTTGATAGGCTACACCTTC.